The 28 T cell receptor beta chains presented below share a single source sample, sequenced in a study of blood T cell repertoires in COVID-19 (TCRdb year 2020). The library was generated by the immunoSEQ multiplex PCR assay. TCRdb limited this immuneACCESS table to in-frame rearrangements with V and J called. A share of clones is missing; checked studies link under half to unresolved V genes, and the rest is unexplained. The sample data list some 96,000 clones, and about 80% of these were observed just once. The ten biggest clones cover roughly 12% of the sample. Sequenced material: peripheral blood. The receptors come from a woman in her 70s with acute or convalescent COVID-19.

The rearrangement links TRBV2 to TRBJ2-5; TRBD2 might be the D (6 bases). The CDR3 contains 14 residues. Germline V gene lookup returns CDR1 SNHLY and CDR2 FYNNEI. Trimming took 3 bases from V and 3 from J, leaving 11 bases between them. CDR3 bases: TGTGCCAGCAGTGACCAATGGAGGGAAGAGACCCAGTACTTC. Translating gives CASSDQWREETQYF.

Within the sample, this clone is medium-sized (0.01 to 0.1%). The rearrangement joins TRBV6-5 to TRBJ1-3, with a possible D match to TRBD1 (6 bases). V was pared by 6 bases and J by 2 bases, with 11 bases between. The CDR3 runs 14 residues. CDR1 and CDR2 (germline): MNHEY, SVGAGI. The chain's CDR3 is CASSSNRAGNTIYF. The DNA for the CDR3 is TGTGCCAGCAGCTCAAACAGGGCTGGAAACACCATATATTTT.

This clone has a handful of counts. V usage is TRBV5-1 and J usage is TRBJ1-4; D is possibly TRBD1 (5 bases). In germline, CDR1 is SGHRS, CDR2 YFSETQ. The CDR3 spans 14 residues. With 4 bases removed from V and 3 bases from J, the gap between germline ends came to 10 bases. CDR3 sequence: CASSPGGANEKLFF. The CDR3 DNA reads TGCGCCAGCAGCCCGGGGGGAGCTAATGAAAAACTGTTTTTT.

The V and J genes are TRBV7-2 and TRBJ2-1; 10 bases map to TRBD2. V lost 4 bases and J lost 10; bases outside the gene matches: 10. The germline V gene has CDR1 SGHTA and CDR2 FQGNSA. The CDR3 runs 15 residues. DNA for the CDR3: TGTGCCAGCAGCTCCTCACTAGCGGGGTCGGGCGAGCAGTTCTTC. It translates to CASSSSLAGSGEQFF. The full variable domain, in which reference TRBV7-2 and TRBJ2-1 provide the parts outside the CDR3, is GAGVSQSPSNKVTEKGKDVELRCDPISGHTALYWYRQSLGQGLEFLIYFQGNSAPDKSGLPSDRFSAERTGGSVSTLTIQRTQQEDSAVYLCASSSSLAGSGEQFFGPGTRLTVL.

This clone has a single count. V is TRBV6-1 and J is TRBJ2-2, with TRBD2 identical over 8 bases. Germline lookup yields CDR1 MNHNS and CDR2 SASEGT. The CDR3 spans 16 residues. V lost 3 bases to trimming and J lost 6 bases; unmatched junction nucleotides: 9. CDR3 protein: CASSDRSGTRAGELFF. In DNA form, the CDR3 reads TGTGCCAGCAGTGACCGCTCCGGGACTAGGGCCGGGGAGCTGTTTTTT.

This clone occurred once. The V and J genes are TRBV19 and TRBJ2-3; perhaps TRBD1 as D (5 bases). CDR3 size: 14 residues. V shed 6 bases and J shed 2 bases, with 12 bases lying between them. Per germline, CDR1 LNHDA and CDR2 SQIVND (reference sequence). DNA of the CDR3: TGTGCCAGTAGCCCCAGGGTTACCACAGATACGCAGTATTTT. Its protein product is CASSPRVTTDTQYF.

This clone is a singleton in its sample. V gene TRBV2 combines with J gene TRBJ1-2, with TRBD1 identical over 9 bases. V was clipped by 3 bases and J by 7 bases; unmatched bases: 9. Germline CDR1 reads SNHLY; CDR2 reads FYNNEI. CDR3 size: 15 residues. The CDR3 nucleotides are TGTGCCAGCAGTGACCGGGACAGGGTTGGCGGTGGCTACACCTTC. Protein sequence: CASSDRDRVGGGYTF.

The chain has TRBV10-3 and TRBJ1-4, with D tentatively TRBD1 (5 bases). Germline V gene data show CDR1 as ENHRY and CDR2 as SYGVKD. The CDR3 is 14 amino acids. Trimming cost V 3 bases and J 4 bases, with 9 bases left between them. CDR3 in amino acids: CAISDSTVNEKLFF. CDR3 nucleotides: TGTGCCATCAGTGACTCGACAGTTAATGAAAAACTGTTTTTT.

V is TRBV30 and J is TRBJ1-2; a possible D gene is TRBD1 (5 bases). The germline V and J ends were trimmed by 4 bases and 3 bases, with 12 bases remaining between them. Germline V gene data show CDR1 as GTSNPN and CDR2 as SVGIG (reference sequence). The CDR3 is 13 amino acids. This CDR3 is CAWTGGRDYGYTF. The CDR3 DNA reads TGTGCCTGGACGGGGGGTCGGGACTATGGCTACACCTTC.

The chain recombines TRBV13 with TRBJ2-5, with D possibly TRBD1 on 8 matching bases. V lost 6 bases and J 6 bases, leaving 20 bases between the germline ends. The CDR3 is 15 residues long. Germline assignment: CDR1 PRHDT and CDR2 FYEKMQ (reference sequence). The chain's CDR3 is CASSRITGGEQTQYF. CDR3 nucleotide sequence: TGTGCCAGCAGTAGAATTACAGGGGGGGAACAGACCCAGTACTTC.

The chain has TRBV14 and TRBJ1-6; D unresolved. The V gene's germline CDR1 is SGHDN and CDR2 FVKESK. The CDR3 is made up of 16 amino acids. Trimming took 0 bases from V and 0 from J, leaving 6 bases between them. The CDR3 nucleotides read TGTGCCAGCAGCCAAGACCGCAGCTCCTATAATTCACCCCTCCACTTT. Its protein is CASSQDRSSYNSPLHF.

This clone appeared once. CDR3 amino acids: CASNPLAGNSNEQFF. The CDR3 coding sequence is TGTGCCAGCAATCCACTAGCGGGGAATTCCAATGAGCAGTTCTTC. The chain has TRBV2 and TRBJ2-1; 10 nucleotides match TRBD2. Per germline, CDR1 SNHLY and CDR2 FYNNEI. The CDR3 has 15 amino acids. V shed 7 bases, J shed 6 bases, and the junction held 9 bases outside the gene matches.

The V gene is TRBV7-2, the J gene TRBJ1-4, with D possibly matching TRBD1 (5 bases). The V end was cut by 5 bases, the J end by 0 bases, with 10 bases between. Germline V gene lookup returns CDR1 SGHTA and CDR2 FQGNSA. This CDR3 contains 15 residues. The CDR3 here is CASSTQTATNEKLFF. As DNA, the CDR3 is TGTGCCAGCAGCACCCAGACAGCAACTAATGAAAAACTGTTTTTT.

CDR3 DNA: TGTGCCAGCAGCCCCGTGGGGGGGATTCAGCCCCAGCATTTT. Amino acids: CASSPVGGIQPQHF. The chain links TRBV28 to TRBJ1-5; D might be TRBD1 (5 bases). From germline, CDR1 is MDHEN and CDR2 SYDVKM. The CDR3 is 14 amino acids. Trimming took 6 bases from V and 6 from J, leaving 15 bases between them.

The CDR3: CASRPGGANVLTF. The CDR3 nucleotides read TGTGCCAGCAGACCCGGGGGGGCCAACGTCCTGACTTTC. V gene TRBV6-5 combines with J gene TRBJ2-6; D is unclear. The germline CDR1 and CDR2 sequences are MNHEY and SVGAGI. Trimming stripped 6 bases from V and 4 bases from J, with 7 bases between. The length of the CDR3 is 13 residues.

This clone was detected ten times or more. The chain uses TRBV27 and TRBJ2-7; 9 bases map to TRBD1. There are 15 residues in the CDR3. CDR1 and CDR2 (germline): MNHEY, SMNVEV (reference sequence). Germline trimming cut 6 bases from V and 2 bases from J; bases unmatched to any gene: 8. CDR3 DNA sequence: TGTGCCAGCAGCTGGACAGGGGCTGGACCCTACGAGCAGTACTTC. Its translation: CASSWTGAGPYEQYF.

CDR3 coding DNA: TGTGCCAGTAGTCCCGGGACTAGCGGCACAGATACGCAGTATTTT. Amino acid sequence: CASSPGTSGTDTQYF. The gene calls are TRBV19 and TRBJ2-3; 10 bases are shared with TRBD2. J was trimmed by 1 base and V by 5 bases; bases with no gene match: 3. This CDR3 has 15 amino acids. The germline V gene has CDR1 LNHDA and CDR2 SQIVND (reference sequence).

This clone was seen just once. The chain carries TRBV5-8 and TRBJ2-3, with a tentative D call TRBD2 (7 bases). The CDR3 runs to 15 residues. CDR1 SGHTS and CDR2 YDEGEE come from the germline V gene. V shed 7 bases and J shed 1 base, with 16 bases lying between them. The CDR3 sequence: CASGTGGGGTDTQYF. The CDR3 DNA reads as TGTGCCAGCGGAACCGGAGGGGGGGGCACAGATACGCAGTATTTT.

This chain uses TRBV14 with TRBJ2-3; D is uncertain. Germline CDR1 SGHDN, CDR2 FVKESK. This CDR3 has 13 residues. V shed 2 bases and J shed 3 bases, with 6 bases lying between them. The CDR3 spells CASSQYQTDTQYF. The CDR3 coding sequence is TGTGCCAGCAGCCAATATCAGACAGATACGCAGTATTTT.

This clone has a single count. The V and J genes are TRBV21-1 and TRBJ2-3; the table assigns TRBD2, which was not confirmed against the DNA. TRBV21-1 is noted as a pseudogene. The CDR3 spans 18 residues. Written as DNA, the CDR3 is TGTGCCAGCAGCAATCGGTTCGGGGGTTTGAGACGCACAGATACGCAGTATTTT. Its protein product is CASSNRFGGLRRTDTQYF.

The chain is built from TRBV28 and TRBJ1-3; no definite D call. This CDR3 has 16 amino acids. V dropped 4 bases and J dropped 0 bases, with 13 bases sitting between them. Germline V gives CDR1 MDHEN, CDR2 SYDVKM. The CDR3 DNA reads as TGTGCCAGCAGTTCCCCCAGTGCAAGCTCTGGAAACACCATATATTTT. Translating gives CASSSPSASSGNTIYF. Full variable domain (rest looked up from reference TRBV28 and TRBJ1-3): DVKVTQSSRYLVKRTGEKVFLECVQDMDHENMFWYRQDPGLGLRLIYFSYDVKMKEKGDIPEGYSVSREKKERFSLILESASTNQTSMYLCASSSPSASSGNTIYFGEGSWLTVV.

This chain uses TRBV7-2 with TRBJ2-7, with TRBD1 matching over 11 bases. The CDR3 spans 15 residues. Germline assignment: CDR1 SGHTA and CDR2 FQGNSA. Trimming took 5 bases from V and 8 from J; bases not matched to a gene: 11. CDR3 sequence (DNA): TGTGCCAGCAGCCTTCGGACAGGGGGCGGCGGGCAGCAGTACTTC. It codes for CASSLRTGGGGQQYF.

V gene TRBV9 combines with J gene TRBJ2-1; 7 bases are shared with TRBD1. J was trimmed by 6 bases and V by 0 bases; bases with no gene match: 6. The CDR3 has 15 amino acids. CDR1 and CDR2 from the germline V gene are SGDLS and YYNGEE. DNA of the CDR3: TGTGCCAGCAGCGTAGCTCAGGGGGTTAGCAATGAGCAGTTCTTC. It specifies CASSVAQGVSNEQFF.

In this sample, this clone turned up a few times. The rearrangement uses TRBV27 and TRBJ1-4; TRBD1 agrees at 7 bases. The CDR3 has 14 residues. The germline gives CDR1 MNHEY, CDR2 SMNVEV (reference sequence). Trimming cost V 3 bases and J 7 bases; bases outside gene matches: 5. The CDR3 region is CASSLHRGGEKLFF. CDR3 sequence (DNA): TGTGCCAGCAGTTTGCACAGGGGAGGTGAAAAACTGTTTTTT. Based on the CDR3 plus reference TRBV27 and TRBJ1-4, the full variable domain is EAQVTQNPRYLITVTGKKLTVTCSQNMNHEYMSWYRQDPGLGLRQIYYSMNVEVTDKGDVPEGYKVSRKEKRNFPLILESPSPNQTSLYFCASSLHRGGEKLFFGSGTQLSVL.

The gene calls are TRBV7-3 and TRBJ2-3, with a weak D call TRBD2 (6 bases). V was clipped by 5 bases and J by 2 bases, with 14 bases between them. The CDR3 runs 15 residues. The germline V gene has CDR1 SGHTA and CDR2 FQGTGA. In DNA form, the CDR3 reads TGTGCCAGCAGCGACGCAGGAGGGGTCACAGATACGCAGTATTTT. Translating gives CASSDAGGVTDTQYF. The variable domain in full, with the rest retrieved from reference TRBV7-3 and TRBJ2-3, is GAGVSQTPSNKVTEKGKYVELRCDPISGHTALYWYRQSLGQGPEFLIYFQGTGAADDSGLPNDRFFAVRPEGSVSTLKIQRTERGDSAVYLCASSDAGGVTDTQYFGPGTRLTVL.

This clone was recorded once. The CDR3 sequence is CASSTTPGIGDEQFF. The CDR3 DNA follows: TGTGCCAGCAGTACCACCCCCGGGATCGGCGATGAGCAGTTCTTC. The rearrangement links TRBV6-5 to TRBJ2-1, with D possibly matching TRBD2 (5 bases). Between the trimmed V and J ends, which lost 5 bases and 8 bases, there was a span of 19 bases. This CDR3 comprises 15 residues. The germline gives CDR1 MNHEY, CDR2 SVGAGI.

V is TRBV6-5 and J is TRBJ1-4; D may be TRBD1 (6 bases). Germline CDR1 is MNHEY and CDR2 is SVGAGI. This CDR3 contains 14 residues. V was pared by 6 bases and J by 4 bases, with 12 bases between. This CDR3 is CASSQGGVNEKLFF. CDR3 nucleotides: TGTGCCAGCAGCCAAGGGGGGGTTAATGAAAAACTGTTTTTT.

The rearrangement uses TRBV6-5 and TRBJ2-1; 8 bases agree with TRBD2. V trimming: 5 bases; J trimming: 3 bases; junction bases outside the gene matches: 6. The CDR3 is made up of 15 amino acids. CDR1 MNHEY and CDR2 SVGAGI come from the germline V gene. Here the CDR3 reads CASSTLAGYYNEQFF. DNA for the CDR3: TGTGCCAGCAGTACCTTAGCGGGATACTACAATGAGCAGTTCTTC.